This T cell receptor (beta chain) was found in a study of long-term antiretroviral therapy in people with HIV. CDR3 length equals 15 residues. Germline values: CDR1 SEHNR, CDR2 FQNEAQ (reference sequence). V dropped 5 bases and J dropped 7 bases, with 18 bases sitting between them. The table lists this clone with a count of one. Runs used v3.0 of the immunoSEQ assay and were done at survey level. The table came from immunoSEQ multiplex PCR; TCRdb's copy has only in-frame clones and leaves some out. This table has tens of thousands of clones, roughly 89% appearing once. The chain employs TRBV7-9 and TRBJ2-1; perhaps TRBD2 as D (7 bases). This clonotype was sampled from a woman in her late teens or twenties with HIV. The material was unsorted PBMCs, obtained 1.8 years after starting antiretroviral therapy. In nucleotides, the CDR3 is TGTGCCAGCAGCCTCAAGGGGGGGGTGGGGAATGAGCAGTTCTTC. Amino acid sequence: CASSLKGGVGNEQFF.